Each of the 21 T cell receptor beta chains below was sequenced from the same sample in a study of regulatory T cells in long-lasting Graves disease. Libraries of TCR beta came from iRepertoire HTBI primers plus Arm-PCR of CDR3 regions. TCRdb recomputed calls from the multiplex PCR reads with MiXCR, one row per CDR3 protein. This sample yields roughly 500,000 distinct CDR3 sequences, of which about 11% are seen a single time; more than 8% belongs to the top ten. Time point of the sample: newly diagnosed GD, antithyroid drugs for less than 3 months. Generation of the TCR library employed RNA extracted from PBMCs. A further study also used this sample, focusing on T cells in Graves' hyperthyroidism and ophthalmopathy.

Material: peripheral blood mononuclear cells (PBMCs), obtained at new diagnosis, from a patient treated with antithyroid drugs. These TCRs come from a woman aged 25-40 years with Graves disease.

This clonotype has just a few counts. This sequence joins TRBV6-5 and TRBJ2-7; TRBD2 matches 9 bases. CDR3 length equals 16 residues. V was clipped by 0 bases and J by 3 bases; unmatched bases: 6. The germline V gene encodes CDR1 MNHEY and CDR2 SVGAGI. In nucleotides, the CDR3 is TGTGCCAGCAGTTACTCGATCTTAGCGGGGGTCTACGAGCAGTACTTC. This translates into CASSYSILAGVYEQYF.

This clonotype was seen at least ten times. The chain links TRBV2 to TRBJ1-4; 7 bases align to TRBD1. The ends lost 8 bases at V and 5 bases at J; junction bases unmatched: 11. CDR3 length equals 15 residues. Germline V gene lookup returns CDR1 SNHLY and CDR2 FYNNEI. The CDR3 here is CASLKGTVKNEKLFF. DNA of the CDR3: TGTGCCAGCTTGAAGGGGACAGTGAAAAATGAAAAACTGTTTTTT.

This clonotype was recorded at least ten times. The chain recombines TRBV6-5 with TRBJ1-1; D is ambiguous. Germline lookup yields CDR1 MNHEY and CDR2 SVGAGI. V lost 2 bases, J lost 4 bases, and 2 bases lay in between. The CDR3 spans 11 residues. As DNA, the CDR3 is TGTGCCAGCAGTTACGGCACTGAAGCTTTCTTT. It translates to CASSYGTEAFF.

In its sample, this clonotype was seen many times. V usage is TRBV7-2 and J usage is TRBJ1-2; D call uncertain. V lost 4 bases and J 5 bases, leaving 8 bases between the germline ends. Looked up from germline, CDR1 is SGHTA and CDR2 is FQGNSA. This CDR3 comprises 12 residues. The CDR3 region has the DNA TGTGCCAGCAGCTCGACTTATTATGGCTACACCTTC. It codes for CASSSTYYGYTF.

V is TRBV3-1 and J is TRBJ2-7, with D possibly TRBD1 on 5 matching bases. Germline V gene data show CDR1 as LGHDT and CDR2 as YNNKEL (reference sequence). Trimming pared 2 bases from V and 1 base from J, leaving 9 bases between. The CDR3 has 14 amino acids. The CDR3 nucleotides are TGTGCCAGCAGCCAACAGGGTATTTCCTACGAGCAGTACTTC. This codes for CASSQQGISYEQYF.

The table lists this clonotype with many counts. The genes are TRBV6-1 and TRBJ1-1; D call uncertain. Germline V gives CDR1 MNHNS, CDR2 SASEGT. This CDR3 is 15 amino acids long. With 7 bases removed from V and 0 bases from J, the gap between germline ends came to 15 bases. CDR3 region: CASTRRGPLNTEAFF. As DNA, the CDR3 is TGTGCCAGCACAAGAAGAGGACCTCTGAACACTGAAGCTTTCTTT.

This clonotype appeared many times. The rearrangement joins TRBV6-1 to TRBJ2-2; TRBD2 is a possible D gene (6 bases). The CDR3 extends over 16 amino acids. Trimming stripped 7 bases from V and 0 bases from J, with 15 bases between. CDR1 is MNHNS, CDR2 SASEGT, per germline. CDR3 nucleotide sequence: TGTGCCAGCATCCCATTGGGCGGGACGAACACCGGGGAGCTGTTTTTT. Amino acid sequence: CASIPLGGTNTGELFF.

This clonotype was counted many times. The V and J genes are TRBV30 and TRBJ2-2; no definite D call. In germline, CDR1 is GTSNPN, CDR2 SVGIG (reference sequence). Deletions cut 3 bases from V and 5 bases from J, with 7 bases between. The CDR3 extends over 12 amino acids. CDR3 region: CAWSGDTGELFF. CDR3 coding DNA: TGTGCCTGGAGCGGTGATACCGGGGAGCTGTTTTTT.

V gene TRBV11-2 combines with J gene TRBJ2-5, with D maybe TRBD1 (5 bases). The CDR3 covers 15 residues. V lost 5 bases, J lost 4 bases, and 17 bases lay in between. Germline lookup yields CDR1 SGHAT and CDR2 FQNNGV. Here the CDR3 DNA reads TGTGCCAGCAGCCCAGGGTGGGGTTTGGGAGAGACCCAGTACTTC. It specifies CASSPGWGLGETQYF.

In its sample, this clonotype was seen many times. The chain is built from TRBV19 and TRBJ2-5, with D unclear. The CDR3 extends over 13 amino acids. V was trimmed by 3 bases and J by 2 bases, leaving 7 bases between them. The germline V gene has CDR1 LNHDA and CDR2 SQIVND (reference sequence). Written as DNA, the CDR3 is TGTGCCAGTAGTATCGGTCAGCAAGAGACCCAGTACTTC. This codes for CASSIGQQETQYF.

The chain employs TRBV4-3 and TRBJ2-3; D not resolved. The germline V gene encodes CDR1 LGHNA and CDR2 YSLEER. The CDR3 is 14 residues long. V was pared by 0 bases and J by 6 bases, with 10 bases between. Here the CDR3 DNA reads TGCGCCAGCAGCCAAGATCAGTACACGGATACGCAGTATTTT. Translating gives CASSQDQYTDTQYF.

This clonotype was found many times. The chain couples TRBV28 to TRBJ2-7, with a tentative D call TRBD1 (6 bases). The ends were cut back, 5 bases at V and 7 bases at J, with 21 bases in the middle. The CDR3 runs 15 residues. Per germline, CDR1 MDHEN and CDR2 SYDVKM. DNA of the CDR3: TGTGCCAGCAGTCCTGGACAGTCCCCCGAGGGGGAGCAGTACTTC. Protein sequence: CASSPGQSPEGEQYF.

This clonotype was counted a few times. The V and J genes are TRBV7-2 and TRBJ1-5, with D unclear. CDR1 SGHTA and CDR2 FQGNSA come from the germline V gene. This CDR3 is 12 amino acids long. V dropped 7 bases and J dropped 4 bases, with 8 bases sitting between them. CDR3 DNA: TGTGCCAGCACTAGGGCGAATCAGCCCCAGCATTTT. Protein product: CASTRANQPQHF.

This clonotype showed up many times. The chain has TRBV7-9 and TRBJ2-1; tentative D call: TRBD2 (7 bases). The CDR3 has 16 amino acids. The germline CDR1 and CDR2 sequences are SEHNR and FQNEAQ (reference sequence). V lost 6 bases and J 3 bases, leaving 18 bases between the germline ends. In nucleotides, the CDR3 is TGTGCCAGCAGGCGAGGAGGGGGGGCCTACTACAATGAGCAGTTCTTC. It yields the protein CASRRGGGAYYNEQFF.

This chain connects TRBV7-8 to TRBJ2-7; D may be TRBD2 (6 bases). The CDR3 runs 12 residues. Germline V lookup: CDR1 SGHVS, CDR2 FQNEAQ. The V gene lost 3 bases and the J gene lost 9 bases, with 12 bases spanning the gap. CDR3: CASSLEGRGQYF. The CDR3 bases are TGTGCCAGCAGCTTGGAGGGAAGGGGGCAGTACTTC.

This clonotype was seen repeatedly, ten times or more. The chain recombines TRBV20-1 with TRBJ1-4; possibly TRBD1 for D (6 bases). The CDR3 runs to 15 residues. V shed 3 bases and J shed 7 bases, with 18 bases lying between them. Germline V gene sequence: CDR1 DFQATT, CDR2 SNEGSKA (reference sequence). The CDR3 region is CSASGAQGWGEKLFF. CDR3 DNA sequence: TGCAGTGCTAGTGGGGCACAGGGCTGGGGTGAAAAACTGTTTTTT.

This clonotype was counted at least ten times. V and J are TRBV12-3 or TRBV12-4 and TRBJ1-1; tentative D call: TRBD1 (5 bases). V lost 6 bases to trimming and J lost 3 bases, with 14 bases between them. The CDR3 has 14 residues. CDR3 amino acids: CASRRWGVYTEAFF. The CDR3 region has the DNA TGTGCCAGCAGGCGCTGGGGCGTGTACACTGAAGCTTTCTTT.

This sequence joins TRBV6-1 and TRBJ2-7, with 8 bases identical to TRBD2. V dropped 2 bases and J dropped 6; count of bases not matched to a gene: 3. This CDR3 has 13 residues. The germline V gene has CDR1 MNHNS and CDR2 SASEGT. This CDR3 is CASSEQLAVEQYF. The CDR3 DNA reads TGTGCCAGCAGTGAACAACTAGCGGTCGAGCAGTACTTC.

The rearrangement joins TRBV4-2 to TRBJ2-7; D may match TRBD1 or TRBD2 (7 bases each). The germline CDR1 and CDR2 sequences are LGHNA and YNFKEQ. CDR3 length: 14 residues. Between the trimmed V and J ends, which lost 0 bases and 6 bases, there was a span of 12 bases. DNA of the CDR3: TGTGCCAGCAGCCAAGATCTCAGGGGGGGCGAGCAGTACTTC. The encoded protein is CASSQDLRGGEQYF.

This clonotype was detected many times. The chain links TRBV11-2 to TRBJ2-1; D remains ambiguous. The germline V gene has CDR1 SGHAT and CDR2 FQNNGV. The CDR3 is 13 residues long. Trimming removed 1 base at V and 15 bases at J, with 16 bases between. The chain's CDR3 is CASSLGYGQTVFF. CDR3 DNA: TGTGCCAGCAGCTTAGGATACGGGCAGACGGTGTTCTTC.

The sample holds many counts of this clonotype. The genes are TRBV28 and TRBJ2-4; D is perhaps TRBD2 (5 bases). The CDR3 extends over 12 amino acids. V was shortened by 5 bases and J by 8 bases, with 10 bases between the two germline ends. Germline CDR1 is MDHEN and CDR2 is SYDVKM. The CDR3 nucleotides are TGTGCCAGCAGTCCCCTGAGGGACATTCAGTACTTC. Protein product: CASSPLRDIQYF.